The clone carrying this TCR beta chain has more than one count but fewer than ten. What it binds is unknown. TCRdb re-called the 5' RACE reads with MiXCR, one entry per CDR3 protein. The sample records just under 600,000 distinct CDR3 sequences, 13% being singletons. The CDR3 is 14 amino acids. The V gene's germline CDR1 is SGHRS and CDR2 YFSETQ. With 4 bases removed from V and 4 bases from J, the gap between germline ends came to 9 bases. This sample was taken from a study of T cells after yellow fever vaccination. Study-wide points: The secondary response peaked faster, at day 5 versus 15, but was weaker.

V and J are TRBV5-1 and TRBJ2-6; D gene uncertain. This TCR was recovered from a man younger than 45 who received the YFV17D yellow fever vaccine. This specimen consisted of PBMCs, obtained on the day of the yellow fever booster vaccination. CDR3 protein: CASSTSPGANVLTF. For the CDR3, the DNA is TGCGCCAGCAGCACTTCTCCAGGGGCCAACGTCCTGACTTTC.